This is a list of T cell receptor beta chains from one sample in a study of cytomegalovirus exposure and HLA in healthy donors. Measured with immunoSEQ multiplex PCR; TCRdb has only the in-frame clones, and not every one. The table records about 150,000 clones, 73% of them present only once. Sequences were obtained from PBMCs. The receptors shown here come from a woman aged 18-29 years in good health and CMV-seronegative. The CDR3 runs from the conserved cysteine through the conserved F or W. D genes are given only for firm matches. Only part of the rows carry a size: once, few, many, or a class if the clone is expanded.

J | V | D | size | CDR3 | DNA
TRBJ2-5 | TRBV6-1 | NA | NA | CASSPQGRIFETQYF | TGTGCCAGCAGTCCTCAGGGTAGGATTTTTGAGACCCAGTACTTC
TRBJ1-1 | TRBV4-3 | NA | few | CASSLCYRVCGTEAFF | TGCGCCAGCAGCCTCTGCTACAGGGTATGTGGCACTGAAGCTTTCTTT
TRBJ1-2 | TRBV6-1 | NA | few | CASDSAVNYGYTF | TGTGCCAGCGATTCAGCGGTTAACTATGGCTACACCTTC
TRBJ1-1 | TRBV7-2 | NA | NA | CASTGGGMNTEAFF | TGTGCCAGCACGGGGGGCGGGATGAACACTGAAGCTTTCTTT
TRBJ2-3 | TRBV19 | TRBD2 | once | CASSFTRLAGETDTRYF | TGTGCCAGTAGTTTCACCAGACTAGCGGGAGAAACAGATACGCGGTATTTT
TRBJ2-7 | TRBV7-2 | NA | NA | CASSSLDRSYEQYF | TGTGCCAGCAGCTCCCTTGACAGGTCTTACGAGCAGTACTTC
TRBJ1-2 | TRBV6-5 | NA | NA | CASSYSSIGDYGYTF | TGTGCCAGCAGTTACTCGAGTATCGGAGACTATGGCTACACCTTC
TRBJ1-3 | TRBV6-5 | TRBD1 | NA | CASSSGGSSRGNTIYF | TGTGCCAGCAGTTCAGGGGGCTCTTCGCGGGGAAACACCATATATTTT
TRBJ1-1 | TRBV6-5 | NA | NA | CASQFLGGEGTEAFF | TGTGCCAGCCAGTTCCTCGGGGGGGAGGGGACTGAAGCTTTCTTT
TRBJ2-3 | TRBV7-9 | TRBD2 | NA | CASTAGGRHTDTQYF | TGTGCCAGCACCGCGGGGGGGCGACACACAGATACGCAGTATTTT
TRBJ1-1 | TRBV2 | NA | NA | CASSDWRANTEAFF | TGTGCCAGCAGTGATTGGAGGGCTAACACTGAAGCTTTCTTT
TRBJ2-1 | TRBV6-5 | TRBD1 | once | CASRDRERNEQFF | TGTGCCAGCAGGGACAGGGAGAGGAATGAGCAGTTCTTC
TRBJ2-7 | TRBV4-1 | NA | NA | CASSPRPPLAHCEQYF | TGCGCCAGCAGCCCTCGACCACCCTTAGCACATTGCGAGCAGTACTTC
TRBJ2-5 | TRBV29-1 | TRBD1 | NA | CSVPGTGAWETQYF | TGCAGCGTTCCCGGGACAGGGGCATGGGAGACCCAGTACTTC
TRBJ1-2 | TRBV18 | TRBD1 | NA | CASSPARGRDGGYTF | TGTGCCAGCTCACCAGCAAGGGGGCGGGACGGTGGCTACACCTTC
TRBJ2-6 | TRBV11-3 | NA | NA | CASSPSSHSGANVLTF | TGTGCCAGCAGCCCTAGTAGCCACTCTGGGGCCAACGTCCTGACTTTC
TRBJ2-1 | TRBV10-1 | TRBD2 | NA | CASSGGLVGSYNEQFF | TGCGCCAGCAGTGGGGGACTAGTAGGGTCCTACAATGAGCAGTTCTTC
TRBJ2-1 | TRBV5-1 | NA | NA | CASWRSGPSSYNEQFF | TGCGCCAGCTGGAGGTCCGGGCCTAGCTCCTACAATGAGCAGTTCTTC
TRBJ1-1 | TRBV30 | NA | few | CAWKTTITEAFF | TGTGCCTGGAAAACAACTATCACTGAAGCTTTCTTT
TRBJ2-7 | TRBV5-1 | NA | few | CASSYDSSSYEQYF | TGCGCCAGCAGCTACGACAGCAGCTCCTACGAGCAGTACTTC
TRBJ2-3 | TRBV2 | TRBD2 | NA | CASSELSSRAGPARDTQYF | TGTGCCAGCAGTGAATTGTCGTCACGAGCGGGACCCGCGAGAGATACGCAGTATTTT
TRBJ2-1 | TRBV7-3 | TRBD2 | NA | CASSLNGRGGNEQFF | TGTGCCAGCAGCTTAAATGGACGGGGGGGTAATGAGCAGTTCTTC
TRBJ2-1 | TRBV2 | NA | NA | CASSEELAREQFF | TGTGCCAGCAGTGAAGAGCTAGCGAGGGAGCAGTTCTTC